Sequencing of this T cell receptor beta chain was carried out in a study of T-cell reconstitution after alpha-beta-depleted transplantation in children. This CDR3 has 17 amino acids. Unmatched junction bases numbered 12, after V lost 1 base and J lost 7 bases. This clonotype was observed at least ten times. Using unique molecular identifiers, the investigators prepared the TCRbeta library. A single record per CDR3 protein comes from TCRdb applying MiXCR to the PCR reads. The sample consists of 75,000 to 100,000 distinct CDR3 sequences, 7% to 9% of them appearing once. The receptor was derived from a human donor who donated a stem cell graft to a child with congenital amegakaryocytic thrombocytopenia. Sample: PBMCs from the stem cell graft donor, taken from the stem cell graft. J is TRBJ1-4 and V is TRBV12-3 or TRBV12-4; 7 bases map to TRBD1. CDR3: CASSLDNPRNRGEKLFF. Here the CDR3 DNA reads TGTGCCAGCAGTTTAGATAACCCACGCAACAGGGGTGAAAAACTGTTTTTT.